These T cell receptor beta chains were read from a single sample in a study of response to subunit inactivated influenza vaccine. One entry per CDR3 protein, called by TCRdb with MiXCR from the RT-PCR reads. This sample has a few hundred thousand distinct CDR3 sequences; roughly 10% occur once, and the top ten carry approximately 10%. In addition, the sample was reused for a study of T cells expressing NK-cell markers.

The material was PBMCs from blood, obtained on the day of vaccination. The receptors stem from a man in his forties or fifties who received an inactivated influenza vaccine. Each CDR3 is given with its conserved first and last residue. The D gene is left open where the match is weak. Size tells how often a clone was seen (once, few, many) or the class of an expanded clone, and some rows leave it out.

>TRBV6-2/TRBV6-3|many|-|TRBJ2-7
CASSHTSYEQYF
TGTGCCAGCAGCCACACCAGCTACGAGCAGTACTTC
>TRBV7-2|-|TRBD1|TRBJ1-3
CASSLAATGAGNTIYF
TGTGCCAGCAGCTTAGCGGCGACAGGGGCTGGAAACACCATATATTTT
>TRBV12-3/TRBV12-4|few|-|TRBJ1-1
CASSLDIMNTEAFF
TGTGCCAGCAGCCTTGACATCATGAACACTGAAGCTTTCTTT
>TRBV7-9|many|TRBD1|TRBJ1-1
CASSPTTGQNTEAFF
TGTGCCAGCAGCCCAACGACAGGGCAGAACACTGAAGCTTTCTTT
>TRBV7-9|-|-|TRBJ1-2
CAITGSSGYGYTF
TGTGCCATCACAGGGTCTAGCGGCTATGGCTACACCTTC
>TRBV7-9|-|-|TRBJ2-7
CASSPGGWVASYEQYF
TGTGCCAGCAGCCCGGGTGGCTGGGTAGCTTCCTACGAGCAGTACTTC
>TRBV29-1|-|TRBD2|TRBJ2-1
CSANTGTSGNEQFF
TGCAGCGCCAACACCGGGACTAGCGGGAATGAGCAGTTCTTC
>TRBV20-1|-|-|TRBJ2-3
CSAGQDSHTQYF
TGCAGTGCTGGCCAGGACTCCCATACGCAGTATTTT
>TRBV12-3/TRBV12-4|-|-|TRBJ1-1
CASSLGVGRKNTEAFF
TGTGCCAGCAGTTTAGGGGTGGGCCGCAAGAACACTGAAGCTTTCTTT
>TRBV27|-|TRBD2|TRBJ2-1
CASSSLAGGREQFF
TGTGCCAGCAGTTCACTAGCGGGAGGTCGGGAGCAGTTCTTC
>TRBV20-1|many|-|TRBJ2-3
CSARSLQAAVTDTQYF
TGCAGTGCTAGGTCCCTTCAGGCGGCTGTCACAGATACGCAGTATTTT
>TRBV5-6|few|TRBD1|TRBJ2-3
CASSLYAGTGNTDTQYF
TGTGCCAGCAGCTTGTATGCCGGGACAGGGAACACAGATACGCAGTATTTT
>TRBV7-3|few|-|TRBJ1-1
CASSPDPRVNTEAFF
TGTGCCAGCAGCCCCGATCCTAGGGTAAACACTGAAGCTTTCTTT
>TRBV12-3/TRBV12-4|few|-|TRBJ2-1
CASSLSGANNEQFF
TGTGCCAGCAGTTTATCTGGGGCCAACAATGAGCAGTTCTTC
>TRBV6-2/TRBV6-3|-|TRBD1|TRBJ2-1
CASSSPRQGARSYNEQFF
TGTGCCAGCAGTTCCCCAAGACAGGGGGCGAGGTCCTACAATGAGCAGTTCTTC
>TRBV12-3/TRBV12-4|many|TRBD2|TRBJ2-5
CASSPGGPQETQYF
TGTGCCAGCAGTCCGGGGGGGCCCCAAGAGACCCAGTACTTC
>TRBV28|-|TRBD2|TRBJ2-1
CASAGLPFNEQFF
TGTGCCAGCGCGGGACTACCTTTCAATGAGCAGTTCTTC
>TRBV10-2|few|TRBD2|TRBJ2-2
CASKRGGLNTGELFF
TGCGCCAGCAAGCGCGGGGGGTTGAACACCGGGGAGCTGTTTTTT
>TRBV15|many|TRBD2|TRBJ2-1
CATSRPKGGTVYNEQFF
TGTGCCACCAGCAGACCCAAGGGAGGGACCGTATACAATGAGCAGTTCTTC
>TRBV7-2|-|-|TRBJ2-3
CASALSRIGADTQYF
TGTGCCAGCGCTCTTTCTAGGATTGGGGCAGATACGCAGTATTTT
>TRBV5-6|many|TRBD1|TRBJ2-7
CASSFGTGVYEQYF
TGTGCCAGCAGCTTCGGGACAGGGGTATACGAGCAGTACTTC
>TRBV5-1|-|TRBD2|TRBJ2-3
CASSPESGRDTDTQYF
TGCGCCAGCAGCCCTGAAAGCGGGAGAGACACAGATACGCAGTATTTT
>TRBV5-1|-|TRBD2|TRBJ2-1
CASSFIYGRGSYEQFF
TGCGCCAGCAGCTTCATCTACGGGAGGGGAAGCTATGAGCAGTTCTTC
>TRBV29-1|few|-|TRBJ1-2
CSVDTTGYTF
TGCAGCGTTGATACCACTGGCTACACCTTC
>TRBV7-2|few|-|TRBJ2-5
CASSRPGRIETQYF
TGTGCCAGCAGCAGACCGGGACGGATTGAGACCCAGTACTTC
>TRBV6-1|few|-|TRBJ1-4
CASKVGGGSANEKLFF
TGTGCCAGCAAAGTCGGGGGGGGCTCAGCTAATGAAAAACTGTTTTTT
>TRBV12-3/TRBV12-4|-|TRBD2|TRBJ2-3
CASSPGAGGLTDTQYF
TGTGCCAGCAGTCCAGGGGCGGGGGGCCTCACAGATACGCAGTATTTT
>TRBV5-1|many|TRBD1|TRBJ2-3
CASRPTGLSTDTQYF
TGCGCCAGCCGCCCGACAGGGCTTAGCACAGATACGCAGTATTTT
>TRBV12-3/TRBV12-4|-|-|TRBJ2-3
CASSLVSGPTDTQYF
TGTGCCAGCAGTTTGGTATCGGGACCCACAGATACGCAGTATTTT
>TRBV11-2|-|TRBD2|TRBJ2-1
CASSLVLLRLAGSNEQFF
TGTGCCAGCAGCTTAGTGTTGCTTCGACTAGCGGGAAGCAATGAGCAGTTCTTC
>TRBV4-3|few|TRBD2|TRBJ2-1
CASSQDSRLAGSYNEQFF
TGCGCCAGCAGCCAAGATTCAAGACTAGCGGGGTCCTACAATGAGCAGTTCTTC
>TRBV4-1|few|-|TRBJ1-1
CASSRPYLIPTEAFF
TGCGCCAGCAGCCGTCCCTACCTTATCCCCACTGAAGCTTTCTTT
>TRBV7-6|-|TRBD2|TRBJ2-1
CASSLDGSGREFF
TGTGCCAGCAGCTTGGATGGGAGCGGGAGAGAGTTCTTC
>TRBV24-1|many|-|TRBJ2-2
CATSGVAKNTGELFF
TGTGCCACCAGTGGAGTGGCCAAGAACACCGGGGAGCTGTTTTTT
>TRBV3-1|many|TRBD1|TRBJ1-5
CASSQDSFQGGNQPQHF
TGTGCCAGCAGCCAAGATTCCTTCCAGGGGGGGAATCAGCCCCAGCATTTT
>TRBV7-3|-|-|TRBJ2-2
CASSLKTRGTGELFF
TGTGCCAGCAGCTTAAAGACCCGGGGCACCGGGGAGCTGTTTTTT
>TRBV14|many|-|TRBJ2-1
CASSQGPSYNEQFF
TGTGCCAGCAGCCAAGGACCCTCCTACAATGAGCAGTTCTTC
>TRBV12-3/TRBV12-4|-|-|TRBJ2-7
CASSYGGPAEQYF
TGTGCCAGCAGTTACGGGGGGCCGGCCGAGCAGTACTTC
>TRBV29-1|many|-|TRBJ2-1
CRGDGSSYNEQFF
TGCAGGGGAGACGGCAGCTCCTACAATGAGCAGTTCTTC
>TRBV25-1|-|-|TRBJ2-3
CASSVSTGTSSLHTQYF
TGTGCCAGCAGCGTTAGTACCGGGACTTCCTCACTCCATACGCAGTATTTT
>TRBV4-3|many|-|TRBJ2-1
CASSQVHGYNEQFF
TGCGCCAGCAGCCAAGTACACGGCTACAATGAGCAGTTCTTC
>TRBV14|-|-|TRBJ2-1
CASSQARYRSYNEQFF
TGTGCCAGCAGCCAAGCTAGGTACCGCTCCTACAATGAGCAGTTCTTC
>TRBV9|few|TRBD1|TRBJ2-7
CASSIAGGAGYEQYF
TGTGCCAGCAGCATAGCAGGGGGCGCGGGATACGAGCAGTACTTC